A selection of T cell receptor beta chains follows, all from one sample in a study of blood T cell repertoires in COVID-19. Some clones are missing from TCRdb's copy, which holds only in-frame ones; the method was immunoSEQ multiplex PCR. The data hold hundreds of thousands of clones, with roughly 80% observed a single time. Sample: PBMCs or T cells enriched from blood (not recorded which). Receptors originate from a man aged 35-49 years who had been exposed to COVID-19. The CDR3 runs from the conserved cysteine through the conserved F or W. A D gene is named only where the DNA matches it firmly. Clone sizes are given selectively: once, few, many, or a class where the clone is expanded.

CDR3 protein: CASSQEGGTGTPPGYGYTF
CDR3 DNA: TGCGCCAGCAGCCAAGAGGGAGGGACAGGTACCCCACCGGGGTATGGCTACACCTTC
V gene: TRBV4-1
clone size: -
J gene: TRBJ1-2
D gene: TRBD1

CDR3 protein: CASSYTTGGHTEAFF
CDR3 DNA: TGTGCCAGCAGTTATACGACAGGGGGCCACACTGAAGCTTTCTTT
V gene: TRBV27
clone size: -
J gene: TRBJ1-1
D gene: TRBD1

CDR3 protein: CASSLVGLASNEQFF
CDR3 DNA: TGTGCCAGCAGCTTGGTTGGACTAGCAAGCAATGAGCAGTTCTTC
V gene: TRBV5-4
clone size: -
J gene: TRBJ2-1
D gene: TRBD2

CDR3 protein: CASSLFYPGKAGESYEQYF
CDR3 DNA: TGTGCCAGCAGCTTATTCTACCCAGGGAAGGCGGGAGAGTCCTACGAGCAGTACTTC
V gene: TRBV13
clone size: -
J gene: TRBJ2-7
D gene: TRBD2

CDR3 protein: CASSIGTVGYTF
CDR3 DNA: TGTGCCAGCTCCATCGGGACAGTTGGCTACACCTTC
V gene: TRBV13
clone size: -
J gene: TRBJ1-2
D gene: TRBD1

CDR3 protein: CASSSWVEMSGNIQYF
CDR3 DNA: TGTGCCAGCAGCTCCTGGGTCGAAATGAGCGGAAACATTCAGTACTTC
V gene: TRBV11-3
clone size: -
J gene: TRBJ2-4
D gene: -

CDR3 protein: CSATSGSSGANVLTF
CDR3 DNA: TGCAGCGCGACTAGCGGATCATCGGGGGCCAACGTCCTGACTTTC
V gene: TRBV29-1
clone size: few
J gene: TRBJ2-6
D gene: TRBD2

CDR3 protein: CASSIRGNTGELFF
CDR3 DNA: TGTGCCAGTAGTATAAGGGGAAACACCGGGGAGCTGTTTTTT
V gene: TRBV19
clone size: -
J gene: TRBJ2-2
D gene: -

CDR3 protein: CATRGLAGNEKLFF
CDR3 DNA: TGTGCCACCAGGGGGCTCGCCGGTAATGAAAAACTGTTTTTT
V gene: TRBV6-5
clone size: -
J gene: TRBJ1-4
D gene: TRBD1

CDR3 protein: CASSVNIRELFF
CDR3 DNA: TGTGCCAGCAGCGTTAATATTAGGGAGCTGTTTTTT
V gene: TRBV5-4
clone size: few
J gene: TRBJ2-2
D gene: -

CDR3 protein: CASRLLAGDTDTQYF
CDR3 DNA: TGTGCAAGTCGCTTACTAGCGGGAGATACAGATACGCAGTATTTT
V gene: TRBV12-2
clone size: once
J gene: TRBJ2-3
D gene: -

CDR3 protein: CASSLGTVGGYTF
CDR3 DNA: TGTGCCAGCAGTTTAGGCACTGTCGGGGGCTACACCTTC
V gene: TRBV28
clone size: -
J gene: TRBJ1-2
D gene: -

CDR3 protein: CASSLQGSGNTIYF
CDR3 DNA: TGTGCCAGCAGCTTACAGGGCTCTGGAAACACCATATATTTT
V gene: TRBV27
clone size: once
J gene: TRBJ1-3
D gene: -

CDR3 protein: CASSPDSYGNQPQHF
CDR3 DNA: TGTGCCAGCAGTCCGGACAGTTATGGCAATCAGCCCCAGCATTTT
V gene: TRBV27
clone size: -
J gene: TRBJ1-5
D gene: -

CDR3 protein: CASSWGSGTGVYF
CDR3 DNA: -
V gene: TRBV19
clone size: -
J gene: TRBJ2-3
D gene: -

CDR3 protein: CASSPNTDTQYF
CDR3 DNA: TGCGCCAGCAGTCCTAACACAGATACGCAGTATTTT
V gene: TRBV10-1
clone size: -
J gene: TRBJ2-3
D gene: -

CDR3 protein: CASKVDSGNTIYF
CDR3 DNA: TGCGCCAGCAAAGTAGACTCTGGAAACACCATATATTTT
V gene: TRBV5-1
clone size: -
J gene: TRBJ1-3
D gene: -

CDR3 protein: CAWSVLIANEQFF
CDR3 DNA: TGTGCCTGGAGTGTACTTATTGCCAATGAGCAGTTCTTC
V gene: TRBV30
clone size: -
J gene: TRBJ2-1
D gene: -

CDR3 protein: CASSLRSGRDSPLHF
CDR3 DNA: TGTGCCAGCAGCTTGAGGTCAGGGCGCGATTCACCCCTCCACTTT
V gene: TRBV5-6
clone size: -
J gene: TRBJ1-6
D gene: -

CDR3 protein: CASSSGLAVNEQFF
CDR3 DNA: TGTGCCAGCAGCTCAGGACTAGCGGTCAATGAGCAGTTCTTC
V gene: TRBV7-3
clone size: -
J gene: TRBJ2-1
D gene: TRBD2

CDR3 protein: CAGNTGDLTDTQYF
CDR3 DNA: TGTGCCGGGAACACAGGGGATCTGACAGATACGCAGTATTTT
V gene: TRBV30
clone size: -
J gene: TRBJ2-3
D gene: TRBD1

CDR3 protein: CASSPRRVRSTGELFF
CDR3 DNA: TGTGCCAGCAGCCCCCGTCGAGTCCGCTCCACCGGGGAGCTGTTTTTT
V gene: TRBV7-2
clone size: -
J gene: TRBJ2-2
D gene: -

CDR3 protein: CASSPGGGPKNIQYF
CDR3 DNA: TGTGCCAGCAGCCCCGGGGGGGGCCCCAAAAACATTCAGTACTTC
V gene: TRBV3-1/TRBV3-2
clone size: -
J gene: TRBJ2-4
D gene: TRBD2

CDR3 protein: CASKTRDTNTEAFF
CDR3 DNA: TGCGCCAGCAAAACCCGGGACACGAACACTGAAGCTTTCTTT
V gene: TRBV5-1
clone size: -
J gene: TRBJ1-1
D gene: -

CDR3 protein: CASSPSYEQYF
CDR3 DNA: TGTGCCAGCAGCCCTTCCTACGAGCAGTACTTC
V gene: TRBV11-2
clone size: -
J gene: TRBJ2-7
D gene: -

CDR3 protein: CASSERQGYEQYF
CDR3 DNA: TGCGCCAGCAGTGAAAGGCAGGGCTACGAGCAGTACTTC
V gene: TRBV10-1
clone size: few
J gene: TRBJ2-7
D gene: -

CDR3 protein: CAIRPGQGDYGYTF
CDR3 DNA: TGTGCCATCAGGCCGGGACAGGGGGACTATGGCTACACCTTC
V gene: TRBV10-3
clone size: -
J gene: TRBJ1-2
D gene: TRBD1

CDR3 protein: CASSLATGTGVEAFF
CDR3 DNA: TGCGCCAGCAGCTTGGCCACCGGGACAGGGGTTGAAGCTTTCTTT
V gene: TRBV5-1
clone size: -
J gene: TRBJ1-1
D gene: TRBD1

CDR3 protein: CASTTGGTGNTIYF
CDR3 DNA: TGCGCCAGCACGACAGGGGGGACTGGAAACACCATATATTTT
V gene: TRBV5-1
clone size: -
J gene: TRBJ1-3
D gene: TRBD1

CDR3 protein: CASSERGRTEAFF
CDR3 DNA: TGTGCCAGCAGTGAAAGGGGGCGAACTGAAGCTTTCTTT
V gene: TRBV2
clone size: -
J gene: TRBJ1-1
D gene: TRBD1

CDR3 protein: CASSLSGGYTDTQYF
CDR3 DNA: TGTGCCAGCAGCTTGTCCGGAGGGTACACAGATACGCAGTATTTT
V gene: TRBV5-6
clone size: -
J gene: TRBJ2-3
D gene: -

CDR3 protein: CASIGPLDRIRGYTF
CDR3 DNA: TGTGCCAGTATCGGACCATTAGACAGGATCAGGGGCTACACCTTC
V gene: TRBV19
clone size: -
J gene: TRBJ1-2
D gene: -

CDR3 protein: CASSEPGLGTDTQYF
CDR3 DNA: TGCGCCAGCAGTGAGCCGGGACTAGGTACAGATACGCAGTATTTT
V gene: TRBV10-1
clone size: -
J gene: TRBJ2-3
D gene: TRBD2

CDR3 protein: CASSIAHGTGSGNTIYF
CDR3 DNA: TGTGCCAGTAGTATAGCACATGGGACAGGGTCCGGAAACACCATATATTTT
V gene: TRBV19
clone size: once
J gene: TRBJ1-3
D gene: TRBD1

CDR3 protein: CASSPDRNQPQHF
CDR3 DNA: TGTGCCAGCTCACCGGACAGGAATCAGCCCCAGCATTTT
V gene: TRBV18
clone size: -
J gene: TRBJ1-5
D gene: TRBD1

CDR3 protein: CSVGAGRYNEQFF
CDR3 DNA: TGCAGCGTTGGGGCGGGAAGGTACAATGAGCAGTTCTTC
V gene: TRBV29-1
clone size: -
J gene: TRBJ2-1
D gene: -

CDR3 protein: CASTPSLERENTGELFF
CDR3 DNA: TGTGCCAGCACGCCCTCCCTTGAGCGGGAGAACACCGGGGAGCTGTTTTTT
V gene: TRBV9
clone size: -
J gene: TRBJ2-2
D gene: TRBD2

CDR3 protein: CASSQRSGDPNEQFF
CDR3 DNA: TGTGCCAGCAGCCAGCGTAGCGGGGACCCCAATGAGCAGTTCTTC
V gene: TRBV4-2
clone size: -
J gene: TRBJ2-1
D gene: TRBD2

CDR3 protein: CASSYGTAVNEQYF
CDR3 DNA: TGTGCCAGCAGCTACGGGACAGCGGTTAACGAGCAGTACTTC
V gene: TRBV7-2
clone size: -
J gene: TRBJ2-7
D gene: TRBD1

CDR3 protein: CASSLVDGSSNEQFF
CDR3 DNA: TGTGCCAGCAGCTTAGTAGACGGGAGTAGCAATGAGCAGTTCTTC
V gene: TRBV13
clone size: -
J gene: TRBJ2-1
D gene: -

CDR3 protein: CASRKDRGSSPLHF
CDR3 DNA: TGTGCCAGTAGGAAGGACAGGGGGAGTTCACCCCTCCACTTT
V gene: TRBV19
clone size: few
J gene: TRBJ1-6
D gene: TRBD1

CDR3 protein: CAIRQGLGQPQHF
CDR3 DNA: TGTGCCATCAGACAGGGCTTAGGGCAGCCCCAGCATTTT
V gene: TRBV10-3
clone size: -
J gene: TRBJ1-5
D gene: -

CDR3 protein: CASSKRASEYNEQFF
CDR3 DNA: TGTGCCAGTAGTAAGAGGGCTAGCGAGTACAATGAGCAGTTCTTC
V gene: TRBV19
clone size: once
J gene: TRBJ2-1
D gene: -